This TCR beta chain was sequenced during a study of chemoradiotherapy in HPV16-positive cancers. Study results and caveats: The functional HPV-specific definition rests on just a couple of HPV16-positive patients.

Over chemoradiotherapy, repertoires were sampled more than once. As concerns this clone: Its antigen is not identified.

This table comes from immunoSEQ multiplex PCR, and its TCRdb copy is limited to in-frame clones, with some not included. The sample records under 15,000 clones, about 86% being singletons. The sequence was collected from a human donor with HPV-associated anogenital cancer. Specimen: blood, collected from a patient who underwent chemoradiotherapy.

DNA of the CDR3: TGTGCCAGCAGGGGTTTTCGAGGGAATGAGCAGTTCTTC. Translating it yields CASRGFRGNEQFF. The chain has TRBV2 and TRBJ2-1; TRBD2 might be the D (5 bases). CDR1 is SNHLY, CDR2 FYNNEI, per germline. The V gene lost 6 bases and the J gene lost 7 bases, with 13 bases spanning the gap. This CDR3 spans 13 amino acids.